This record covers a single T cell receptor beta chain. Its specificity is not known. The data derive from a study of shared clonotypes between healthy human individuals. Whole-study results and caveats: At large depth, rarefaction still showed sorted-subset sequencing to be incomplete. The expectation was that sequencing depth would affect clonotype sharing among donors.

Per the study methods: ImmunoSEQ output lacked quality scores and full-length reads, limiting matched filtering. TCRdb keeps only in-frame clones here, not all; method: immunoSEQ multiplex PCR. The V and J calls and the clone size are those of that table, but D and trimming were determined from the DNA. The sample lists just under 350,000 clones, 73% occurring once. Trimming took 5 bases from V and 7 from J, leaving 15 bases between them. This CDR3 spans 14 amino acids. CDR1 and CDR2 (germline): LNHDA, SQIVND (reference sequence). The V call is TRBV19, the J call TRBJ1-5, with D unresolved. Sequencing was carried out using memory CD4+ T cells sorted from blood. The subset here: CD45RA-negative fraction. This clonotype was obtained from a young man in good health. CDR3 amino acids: CASSPLERRQPQHF. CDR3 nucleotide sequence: TGTGCCAGTAGTCCGTTGGAACGGAGGCAGCCCCAGCATTTT.